This TCR beta chain was obtained from a study of blood T cell repertoires in COVID-19. Study context: Material from acute and convalescent COVID-19 was sourced from the United States, Italy and Spain. The cDNA or gDNA used as material had been derived from T cells, B-cell-depleted T cells, or PBMCs.

Germline CDR1 is LGHNA and CDR2 is YNFKEQ. This CDR3 is built from 14 residues. V was clipped by 3 bases and J by 0 bases; unmatched bases: 2. In the original analysis: Amplification of reference gene primers provided the estimated nucleated cell counts. The repertoire was sequenced with immunoSEQ multiplex PCR; TCRdb's copy has only in-frame clones and lacks some. V, J and clone size derive from that table, while D and trimming were established from the DNA sequence. Among approximately 210,000 clones listed, around 85% were seen once. Source material: peripheral blood. The sequence derives from a human donor in a cohort sampled during active COVID-19. This chain joins TRBV4-2 and TRBJ2-7; 7 positions match TRBD2. For the CDR3, the DNA is TGTGCCAGCAGCCAGGGGGGGAACTCCTACGAGCAGTACTTC. Protein sequence: CASSQGGNSYEQYF.